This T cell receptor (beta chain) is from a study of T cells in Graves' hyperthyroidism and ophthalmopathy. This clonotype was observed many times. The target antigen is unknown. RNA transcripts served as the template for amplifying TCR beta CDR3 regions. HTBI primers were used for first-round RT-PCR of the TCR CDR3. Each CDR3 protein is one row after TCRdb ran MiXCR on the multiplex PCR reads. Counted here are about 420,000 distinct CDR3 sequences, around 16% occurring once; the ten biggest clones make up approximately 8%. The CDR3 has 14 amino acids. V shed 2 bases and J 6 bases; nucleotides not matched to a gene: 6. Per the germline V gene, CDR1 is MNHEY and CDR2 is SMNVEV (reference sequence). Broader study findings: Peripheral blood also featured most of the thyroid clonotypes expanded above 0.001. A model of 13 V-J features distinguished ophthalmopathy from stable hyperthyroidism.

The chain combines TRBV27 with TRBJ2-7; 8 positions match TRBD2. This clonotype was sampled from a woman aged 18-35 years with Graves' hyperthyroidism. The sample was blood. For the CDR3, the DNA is TGTGCCAGCAGTTTAACAGCGGGAGTTAGCGAGCAGTACTTC. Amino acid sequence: CASSLTAGVSEQYF.